The present entry profiles one T cell receptor (beta chain) with its context. The antigen is not known. The source of the sample is a study of cytomegalovirus exposure and HLA in healthy donors. Study results and limitations: Follow-up analysis later connected one missense variant in DCLRE1C with trimming of TCR beta V- and J-genes. When a later analysis compared HLA-associated TCR beta chains with equally common others, the HLA-associated chains turned out to be more clonally expanded and to have lower generation probabilities. Being indistinguishable, some V segments were excluded, TRBV6-2 and TRBV6-3 among them. There were 160 or so TCR beta chains listed as cytomegalovirus-associated.

The PCR employed 60 Vbeta primers together with 13 Jbeta primers. Some clones are missing from TCRdb's copy, which holds only in-frame ones; the method was immunoSEQ multiplex PCR. Among tens of thousands of clones listed, 60% to 80% were seen once. The CDR3 is made up of 13 amino acids. V shed 5 bases and J 9 bases; nucleotides not matched to a gene: 8. Germline lookup yields CDR1 SGHNT and CDR2 YYREEE (reference sequence). Sequenced input: PBMCs. The receptor comes from a man aged 30 to 45 in good health and CMV-seronegative. The chain is built from TRBV5-4 and TRBJ2-1, with 7 positions matching TRBD1. CDR3 nucleotide sequence: TGTGCCAGCAGTCCGGGACAGCTTCGTGAGCAGTTCTTC. This codes for CASSPGQLREQFF.